These 15 T cell receptor beta chains were all obtained from the same sample, sequenced in a study of regulatory T cells in long-lasting Graves disease. Time point reported: newly diagnosed GD, antithyroid drugs for less than 3 months. Generation of the TCR library employed RNA extracted from PBMCs. Assembly of TCR beta libraries relied on iRepertoire HTBI primers together with Arm-PCR of CDR3 regions. TCRdb reprocessed the multiplex PCR reads via MiXCR and lists one record per CDR3 protein. The table lists approximately 350,000 distinct CDR3 sequences, 16% of them singletons. These same records also appear under a second study, on T cells in Graves' hyperthyroidism and ophthalmopathy.

Sequences were derived from peripheral blood mononuclear cells (PBMCs), sampled at new diagnosis, from a patient treated with antithyroid drugs. These receptors all stem from a young woman with Graves disease.

At least ten counts were recorded for this clonotype. The chain's CDR3 is CASSEILGAGETQYF. As DNA, the CDR3 is TGTGCCAGCAGTGAAATTTTAGGGGCAGGGGAGACCCAGTACTTC. The gene calls are TRBV2 and TRBJ2-1, with a possible D match to TRBD1 (5 bases). The J call is in doubt because the DNA end fits TRBJ2-5 better. The length of the CDR3 is 15 residues. In germline, CDR1 is SNHLY, CDR2 FYNNEI.

This clonotype was recorded at least ten times. This chain uses TRBV20-1 with TRBJ2-1; D is possibly TRBD2 (5 bases). Germline CDR1 reads DFQATT; CDR2 reads SNEGSKA (reference sequence). This CDR3 is built from 11 residues. V dropped 5 bases and J dropped 9 bases, with 11 bases sitting between them. In nucleotides, the CDR3 is TGCAGTGCTCCCGACTACGTTGAGCAGTTCTTC. This translates into CSAPDYVEQFF.

This clonotype was observed at least ten times. The V gene is TRBV7-9, the J gene TRBJ2-1; TRBD2 matches 12 bases. J lost 9 bases, V lost 5 bases, and 11 bases had no gene match. This CDR3 comprises 16 residues. Germline V CDR1 and CDR2: SEHNR, FQNEAQ (reference sequence). CDR3 residues: CASSQTSGGPGIEQFF. DNA for the CDR3: TGTGCCAGCAGCCAAACTAGCGGGGGGCCTGGGATTGAGCAGTTCTTC.

This clonotype came up many times. The chain joins TRBV6-2 or TRBV6-3 to TRBJ2-2; D uncertain. Trimming removed 5 bases from V and 5 bases from J, with 18 bases in between. Germline CDR1 is MNHEY and CDR2 is SVGEGT. The CDR3 sequence is 16 residues long. CDR3 nucleotide sequence: TGTGCCAGCAGTAACCCGAGCGTGGTTGGGACCGGGGAGCTGTTTTTT. Protein: CASSNPSVVGTGELFF.

This clonotype was seen ten or more times. The chain couples TRBV6-1 to TRBJ2-2; 8 nucleotides align to TRBD1. This CDR3 contains 14 residues. V trimming: 7 bases; J trimming: 1 base; junction bases outside the gene matches: 2. Germline loops: CDR1 MNHNS, CDR2 SASEGT. The CDR3 coding sequence is TGTGCCAGCAACAGGGGGAGGAACACCGGGGAGCTGTTTTTT. It specifies CASNRGRNTGELFF.

The chain is built from TRBV20-1 and TRBJ2-3; 10 nucleotides align to TRBD2. CDR3 length: 15 residues. V shed 3 bases, J shed 5 bases, and the junction held 8 bases outside the gene matches. Per the germline V gene, CDR1 is DFQATT and CDR2 is SNEGSKA (reference sequence). The CDR3 DNA reads TGCAGTGCTAGTCCCGTAGCGGGGGGCATAGATACGCAGTATTTT. Protein product: CSASPVAGGIDTQYF.

At least ten counts were recorded for this clonotype. The junction departs from the called germline gene at one end, perhaps through a read error. V gene TRBV5-1 combines with J gene TRBJ2-3; 11 bases map to TRBD2. The CDR3 consists of 15 residues. Germline V gene data show CDR1 as SGHRS and CDR2 as YFSETQ. CDR3 sequence (DNA): TGTGCCAGCAGCCTGGGACTAGCGGGCACAGATACGCAGTATTTT. It yields the protein CASSLGLAGTDTQYF.

V gene TRBV5-6 combines with J gene TRBJ1-2; D might be TRBD1 (6 bases). This CDR3 comprises 15 residues. The germline gives CDR1 SGHDT, CDR2 YYEEEE. V was shortened by 4 bases and J by 3 bases, with 16 bases between the two germline ends. In DNA, the CDR3 is TGTGCCAGCAGCCGAACCAACAGGGAGGACTATGGCTACACCTTC. Translated: CASSRTNREDYGYTF.

This clonotype was seen ten or more times. The chain carries TRBV6-5 and TRBJ1-2; D gene ambiguous. The germline gives CDR1 MNHEY, CDR2 SVGAGI. The V end was cut by 0 bases, the J end by 6 bases, with 14 bases between. The length of the CDR3 is 15 residues. CDR3 loop: CASSYSSTQVNGYTF. The CDR3 nucleotides read TGTGCCAGCAGTTACTCGAGCACCCAGGTTAATGGCTACACCTTC.

This clonotype was observed at least ten times. A junction boundary mismatches the germline segment, possibly from a read error. This chain links TRBV7-9 with TRBJ2-1, with 7 bases aligning to TRBD2. This CDR3 region has 12 residues. Per the germline V gene, CDR1 is SEHNR and CDR2 is FQNEAQ (reference sequence). CDR3 bases: TGTGCCGGCAGCGGGATTTACAATGAGCAGTTCTTC. Translated, it gives CAGSGIYNEQFF.

This clonotype was observed at least ten times. Here the CDR3 DNA reads TGCAGTGCTAGGTGGTCGCGGATCCCTATATCCTACAATGAGCAGTTCTTC. Its translation is CSARWSRIPISYNEQFF. This chain links TRBV20-1 with TRBJ2-1; D unclear. Trimming cost V 3 bases and J 1 base, with 19 bases left between them. The CDR3 extends over 17 amino acids. Germline V gives CDR1 DFQATT, CDR2 SNEGSKA (reference sequence).

Here the CDR3 DNA reads TGTGCCAGCAGTTCCGGACTGTATGGCTACACCTTC. This encodes CASSSGLYGYTF. The V call is TRBV28, the J call TRBJ1-2; D unresolved. V lost 4 bases to trimming and J lost 5 bases, with 8 bases between them. This CDR3 has 12 amino acids. Germline CDR1 reads MDHEN; CDR2 reads SYDVKM.

This chain joins TRBV6-1 and TRBJ2-5; TRBD1 matches at 12 bases. The CDR3 is 16 residues long. After removal of 6 bases from V and 4 bases from J, the junction contained 9 bases not matched to a gene. Germline V gene data show CDR1 as MNHNS and CDR2 as SASEGT. CDR3 sequence: CASRTGQGASGETQYF. CDR3 DNA sequence: TGTGCCAGCAGGACGGGACAGGGGGCGTCAGGAGAGACCCAGTACTTC.

This clonotype was seen repeatedly, ten times or more. The chain is built from TRBV28 and TRBJ2-7, with TRBD2 as a possible D gene (5 bases). Trimming shortened V by 7 bases and J by 4 bases, and 17 bases separated the two germline ends. CDR3 length: 14 amino acids. The germline V gene encodes CDR1 MDHEN and CDR2 SYDVKM. Here the CDR3 reads CASNPSGRRYEQYF. The CDR3, as DNA: TGTGCCAGCAATCCAAGTGGAAGGAGGTACGAGCAGTACTTC.

The table lists this clonotype with a few counts. This chain links TRBV5-1 with TRBJ2-3; 9 bases agree with TRBD2. The CDR3 loop spans 15 amino acids. The germline gives CDR1 SGHRS, CDR2 YFSETQ. The V segment lost 2 bases and the J segment 4 bases; nucleotides outside the gene matches: 5. CDR3 coding DNA: TGCGCCAGCAGCTTTCTAGCGGGAAGGGCAGATACGCAGTATTTT. It is translated as CASSFLAGRADTQYF.